This T cell receptor (beta chain) was obtained from a study of blood T cell repertoires in COVID-19. This CDR3 contains 18 residues. Method: immunoSEQ multiplex PCR; TCRdb's copy keeps in-frame clones and lacks some. The sample carries around 250,000 clones, around nine tenths recorded once. The sample taken for sequencing was PBMCs or T cells enriched from blood (not recorded which). This chain connects TRBV21-1 to TRBJ2-7; the table's TRBD1 call for D was not verified on the DNA. TRBV21-1 is a pseudogene locus. The origin of this receptor is a woman aged 45-59 years who had recovered from COVID-19. The CDR3 region has the DNA TGTGCCAGCAGCATAAAGACAGGGACGAGGAACTCGGGCTACGAGCAGTACTTC. Encoded protein: CASSIKTGTRNSGYEQYF.